The entry below gives a single TCR beta chain sequence along with its context. Its cognate antigen has yet to be identified. No qualities accompany the bases; no much larger clone lies one base away. The entry originates in a study of graft-versus-host responses after intestinal transplantation (dated by TCRdb to about 2021). At the level of the whole study: The transplants that recipients got were multivisceral, liver-intestinal, or isolated intestinal. All recipients received anti-thymocyte globulin induction followed by maintenance tacrolimus and steroids for 3 to 4 years. After intestinal transplantation, graft-versus-host and host-versus-graft alloreactive T cell clones in the graft, circulation and bone marrow were tracked using bulk TCR-beta CDR3 sequencing. Alloreactive clones were identified by sequencing pre-transplant mixed lymphocyte reaction products and comparing these products with unstimulated pre-transplant donor and recipient T cells. A cohort of 24 intestinal transplant recipients, including one retransplant, was enrolled, and 3 patients lacking pretransplant specimens were excluded. Donor T cell macrochimerism was defined as a peak of at least 4% donor T cells among recipient peripheral blood mononuclear cells. Samples from a few later patients were sequenced in-house on an Illumina MiSeq with MiXCR processing rather than by the commercial service.

Overall study results and their limits: The conclusions were limited by the relatively low number and heterogeneity of the intestinal transplant patients. Patients with donor T cell macrochimerism had high GvH to HvG T cell clonal ratios in their allografts. Peak levels of circulating GvH clones were associated with declines in HvG clones early after transplant. GvH clones were detected in recipient bone marrow, and some of these GvH clones were observed earlier in ileal mucosa or blood, consistent with an intestinal mucosal origin.

V is reduced by 4 bases and J by 2 bases, leaving a spacing of 15 bases between them. Its CDR3 holds 15 amino acids, cysteine through phenylalanine. Only the CDR3 portion is preserved as DNA: 45 bases, with reading frame beginning at the first base. According to the germline V gene, CDR1 reads SGDLS and CDR2 reads YYNGEE. The sample's time point label, in plain terms: cells obtained before transplantation from donor or recipient. CD3+CD4+ and CD3+CD8+ populations were FACS-sorted from unstimulated pre-transplant donor and recipient cells taken from spleen or lymph nodes. Receptor amplification or capture employed the immunoSEQ multiplex PCR assay. In most patients, genomic DNA was isolated using the Qiagen DNeasy Blood and Tissue Kit and sent frozen to Adaptive Biotechnologies for TCR sequencing. High-throughput TCR-beta CDR3 sequencing of genomic DNA from most patients was performed by Adaptive Biotechnologies. From the authors' description of their analysis: TCR sequencing data were retrieved from Adaptive's ImmunoSEQ software for some 19 patients, whereas a few other patients were processed with MiXCR and VDJtools. CD4 versus CD8 sorting errors were corrected by removing sequences found in both subsets at a frequency ratio below 5:1. CDR3 nucleotide sequences shared between donor and recipient were removed because their origin could not be assigned. At least 2-fold expansion over unstimulated cells and a minimum CFSE-low frequency of 0.002% (template counts) or 0.001% (read counts) were required for clones to be classified as alloreactive. Clones were considered mappable if detected in sequenced pre-transplant spleen, lymph node, or MLR CFSE-low populations of the donor or recipient. Cumulative frequency of alloreactive clones was calculated as a percentage of all sequences weighted by copy number. TCRdb provides this immuneACCESS table in a form limited to in-frame rearrangements. Some clones are lacking; in checked studies, under half of them reflect an unresolved V gene, and why the rest are absent is not known. The D gene and trimming were derived from the DNA, and the V and J assignments and clone size from that table. This sample holds just under 65,000 clones; 90% were observed only once. About 1.5% of the sample is held by the ten biggest clonotypes.

This sequence was found in a human donor who was the organ donor for an intestinal transplant. The chain joins TRBV9 to TRBJ1-1; the best D guess is TRBD1, with 6 bases matching. Sequencing used unstimulated CD8+ T cells sorted from spleen or lymph node cells, obtained before transplant. The sequenced DNA: TGTGCCAGCAGCCCTTCGGGGGGGACAAACACTGAAGCTTTCTTT. Its amino acids are CASSPSGGTNTEAFF. The CDR3, completed at both ends by the reference TRBV9 and TRBJ1-1 genes, gives the full variable domain DSGVTQTPKHLITATGQRVTLRCSPRSGDLSVYWYQQSLDQGLQFLIQYYNGEERAKGNILERFSAQQFPDLHSELNLSSLELGDSALYFCASSPSGGTNTEAFFGQGTRLTVV.